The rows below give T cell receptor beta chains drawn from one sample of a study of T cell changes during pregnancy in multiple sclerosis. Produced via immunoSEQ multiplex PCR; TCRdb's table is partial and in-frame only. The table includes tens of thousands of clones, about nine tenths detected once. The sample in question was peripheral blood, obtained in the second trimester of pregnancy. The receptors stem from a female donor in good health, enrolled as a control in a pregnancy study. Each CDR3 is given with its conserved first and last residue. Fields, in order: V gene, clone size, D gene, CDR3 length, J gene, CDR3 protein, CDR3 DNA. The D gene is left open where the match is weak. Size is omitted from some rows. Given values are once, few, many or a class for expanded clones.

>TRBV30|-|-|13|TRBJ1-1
CAWTGWVNTEAFF
TGTGCCTGGACAGGGTGGGTGAACACTGAAGCTTTCTTT
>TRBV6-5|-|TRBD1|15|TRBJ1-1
CASSKPGGEGTEAFF
TGTGCCAGCAGCAAACCAGGGGGCGAGGGCACTGAAGCTTTCTTT
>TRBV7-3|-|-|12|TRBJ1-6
CARQRRNSPLHF
TGTGCCAGGCAAAGGAGAAATTCACCCCTCCACTTT
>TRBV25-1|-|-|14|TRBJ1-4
CASLPGDHRGKLFF
TGTGCCAGCCTCCCGGGGGACCATAGGGGAAAACTGTTTTTT
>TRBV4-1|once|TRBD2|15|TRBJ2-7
CASSQPVAGGREQYF
TGCGCCAGCAGCCAGCCAGTCGCGGGGGGGCGCGAGCAGTACTTC
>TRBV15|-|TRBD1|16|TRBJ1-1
CATSRATGAGFTEAFF
TGTGCCACCAGCAGAGCAACAGGGGCGGGATTCACTGAAGCTTTCTTT
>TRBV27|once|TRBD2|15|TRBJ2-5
CASSLGTAGVETQYF
TGTGCCAGCAGTTTAGGGACGGCGGGGGTAGAGACCCAGTACTTC
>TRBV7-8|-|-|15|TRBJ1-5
CASSLGRLGASPQHF
TGTGCCAGCAGCTTAGGACGTCTTGGGGCCAGCCCCCAGCATTTT
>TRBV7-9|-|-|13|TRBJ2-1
CASSSRQLNEQFF
TGTGCCAGCAGCTCCAGACAGCTCAATGAGCAGTTCTTC
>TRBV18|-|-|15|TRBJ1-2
CASSPSSGQNYGYTF
TGTGCCAGCTCACCATCCTCCGGACAGAACTATGGCTACACCTTC
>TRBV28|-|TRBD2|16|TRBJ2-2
CASSLQAGGPIGELFF
TGTGCCAGCAGTTTACAGGCGGGAGGGCCGATCGGGGAGCTGTTTTTT
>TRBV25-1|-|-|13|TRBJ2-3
CASTGSGTDTQYF
TGTGCCAGCACTGGCTCTGGCACAGATACGCAGTATTTT
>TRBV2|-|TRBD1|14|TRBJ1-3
CATTDRAFGNTIYF
TGTGCCACGACTGACAGGGCCTTCGGAAACACCATATATTTT
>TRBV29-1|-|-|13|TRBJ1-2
CSVEGGRGAGYTF
TGCAGCGTTGAAGGAGGACGGGGGGCTGGCTACACCTTC
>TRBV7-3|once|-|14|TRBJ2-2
CASSGGAFGGELFF
TGTGCCAGCAGCGGGGGGGCCTTTGGCGGGGAGCTGTTTTTT
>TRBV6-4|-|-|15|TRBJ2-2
CASSDNPSHTGELFF
TGTGCCAGCAGTGACAATCCTAGCCACACCGGGGAGCTGTTTTTT
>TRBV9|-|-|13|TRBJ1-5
CASSSGENQPQHF
TGTGCCAGCAGTTCGGGGGAAAATCAGCCCCAGCATTTT
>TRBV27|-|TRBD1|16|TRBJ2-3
CASSAIPGQGADTQYF
TGTGCCAGCAGTGCTATTCCGGGACAGGGGGCAGATACGCAGTATTTT
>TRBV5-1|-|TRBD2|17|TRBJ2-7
CASSLLGSSGGRYEQYF
TGCGCCAGCAGCTTACTGGGATCTAGCGGGGGTCGGTACGAGCAGTACTTC
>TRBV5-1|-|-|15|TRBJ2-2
CASSLVQRSTGELFF
TGCGCCAGCAGCTTGGTCCAGCGTAGCACCGGGGAGCTGTTTTTT
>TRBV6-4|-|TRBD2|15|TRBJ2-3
CASSDAAGATDTQYF
TGTGCCAGCAGTGACGCAGCGGGGGCCACAGATACGCAGTATTTT
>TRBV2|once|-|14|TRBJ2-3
CARGGSGSTDTQYF
TGTGCCAGGGGGGGTAGCGGTTCAACAGATACGCAGTATTTT
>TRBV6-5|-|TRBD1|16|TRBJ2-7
CASSYSGGVKVYEQYF
TGTGCCAGCAGTTACTCAGGGGGCGTCAAGGTCTACGAGCAGTACTTC
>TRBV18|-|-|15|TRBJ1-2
CASSPVDRTVNGYTF
TGTGCCAGCTCACCAGTAGACAGGACCGTTAATGGCTACACCTTC
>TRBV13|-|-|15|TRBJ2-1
CASSLEGTGAGEQFF
TGTGCCAGCAGCTTAGAAGGGACTGGCGCGGGGGAGCAGTTCTTC
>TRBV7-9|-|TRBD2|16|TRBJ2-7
CASSSTSGGPHYEQYF
TGTGCCAGCAGCTCAACTAGCGGGGGCCCCCACTACGAGCAGTACTTC
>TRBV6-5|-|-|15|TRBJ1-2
CASRRQGPSPRRLLF
TGTGCCAGCAGGAGACAAGGCCCGTCTCCTCGCCGTCTCCTCTTC
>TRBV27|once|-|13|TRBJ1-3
CATPEVAGNTIYF
TGTGCCACCCCGGAGGTAGCTGGAAACACCATATATTTT
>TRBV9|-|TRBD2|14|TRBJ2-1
CASSVGLAGDEQFF
TGTGCCAGCAGCGTGGGTCTAGCGGGGGATGAGCAGTTCTTC
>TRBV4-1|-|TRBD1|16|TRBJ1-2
CASSQPRQGAYYGYTF
TGCGCCAGCAGCCAGCCCCGACAGGGGGCATATTATGGCTACACCTTC
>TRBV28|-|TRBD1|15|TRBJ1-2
CASSPTDRGPYGYTF
TGTGCCAGCAGCCCTACAGACAGGGGCCCCTATGGCTACACCTTC
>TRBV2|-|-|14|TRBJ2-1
CASREGTYYNEQFF
TGTGCCAGCAGGGAAGGGACATACTACAATGAGCAGTTCTTC
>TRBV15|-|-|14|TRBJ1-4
CATRRRTGGEKLFF
TGTGCCACCAGGCGGAGAACGGGGGGGGAAAAACTGTTTTTT
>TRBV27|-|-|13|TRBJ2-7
CASSLLASYEQYF
TGTGCCAGCAGTTTGCTGGCCTCCTACGAGCAGTACTTC
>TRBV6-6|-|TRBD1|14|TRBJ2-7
CASSSGQGEYEQYF
TGTGCCAGCAGTTCAGGACAGGGGGAATACGAGCAGTACTTC
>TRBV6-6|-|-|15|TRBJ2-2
CASTPWHPNTGELFF
TGTGCCAGCACCCCCTGGCACCCGAACACCGGGGAGCTGTTTTTT
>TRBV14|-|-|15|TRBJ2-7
CASSLGSGPSYEQYF
TGTGCCAGCAGCCTAGGTAGCGGTCCCTCCTACGAGCAGTACTTC
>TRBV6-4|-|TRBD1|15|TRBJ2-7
CASSRTGTGIDEQYF
TGTGCCAGCAGCAGAACCGGGACAGGGATCGACGAGCAGTACTTC
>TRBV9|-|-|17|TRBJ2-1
CASSGGWTVSSYNEQFF
TGTGCCAGCAGCGGGGGCTGGACAGTTAGCTCCTACAATGAGCAGTTCTTC
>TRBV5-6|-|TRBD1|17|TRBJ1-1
CASSSKVRGRMNTEAFF
TGTGCCAGCAGCTCCAAGGTCAGGGGGAGAATGAACACTGAAGCTTTCTTT
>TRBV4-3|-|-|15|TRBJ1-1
CASSQEPVPNTEAFF
TGCGCCAGCAGCCAAGAGCCAGTCCCTAACACTGAAGCTTTCTTT
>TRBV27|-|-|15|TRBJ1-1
CASSLSDSGSSGAFF
TGTGCCAGCAGTTTGTCGGACAGCGGTTCCTCCGGAGCTTTCTTT
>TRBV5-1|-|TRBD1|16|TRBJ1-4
CASSLGGQGAGEKLFF
TGCGCCAGCAGCTTGGGCGGACAGGGGGCCGGTGAAAAACTGTTTTTT
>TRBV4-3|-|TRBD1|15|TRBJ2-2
CASSQTGGRTGELFF
TGCGCCAGCAGCCAAACAGGGGGACGGACCGGGGAGCTGTTTTTT
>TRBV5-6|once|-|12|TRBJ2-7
CASSLTRSEQYF
TGTGCCAGCAGTTTGACCCGGTCCGAGCAGTACTTC
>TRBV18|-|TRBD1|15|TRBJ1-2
CASSPETGGVYGYTF
TGTGCCAGCTCACCCGAGACAGGGGGTGTCTATGGCTACACCTTC
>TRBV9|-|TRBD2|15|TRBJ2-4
CASSPRTSGSNIQYF
TGTGCCAGCAGCCCCCGGACTAGCGGGAGTAACATTCAGTACTTC
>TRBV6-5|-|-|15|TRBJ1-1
CASSYFQGGNTEAFF
TGTGCCAGCAGTTACTTTCAAGGGGGGAACACTGAAGCTTTCTTT